Presented here are 24 T cell receptor beta chains from one specimen sequenced in a study of cytomegalovirus exposure and HLA in healthy donors. In the PCR, 60 Vbeta and 13 Jbeta primers were used. Produced via immunoSEQ multiplex PCR; TCRdb's table is partial and in-frame only. The table lists approximately 180,000 clones, about 79% of them singletons. Sequenced material: PBMCs. The source is a man aged 40-49 years in good health and CMV-seropositive.

The chain is built from TRBV6-4 and TRBJ2-1; 8 nucleotides align to TRBD2. The V gene end was trimmed by 4 bases and the J gene end by 5 bases; junction bases not matched to a gene: 7. CDR1 is MRHNA, CDR2 SNTAGT, per germline. The CDR3 extends over 15 amino acids. CDR3 sequence reads: CASSVGSGSNNEQFF. As DNA, the CDR3 is TGTGCCAGCAGTGTCGGAAGCGGGAGCAACAATGAGCAGTTCTTC.

V usage is TRBV6-5 and J usage is TRBJ1-1, with D perhaps matching TRBD1 (6 bases). The V gene's germline CDR1 is MNHEY and CDR2 SVGAGI. The CDR3 is made up of 13 amino acids. Deletions cut 11 bases from V and 8 bases from J, with 21 bases between. This chain's CDR3 is CASSALTGTEAFF. In DNA form, the CDR3 reads TGTGCCTCAAGTGCCTTAACCGGGACAGAAGCTTTCTTT.

The rearrangement links TRBV19 to TRBJ2-7, with TRBD1 matching 9 bases. Unmatched junction bases numbered 3, after V lost 4 bases and J lost 2 bases. This CDR3 has 14 amino acids. The germline CDR1 and CDR2 sequences are LNHDA and SQIVND (reference sequence). The CDR3, as DNA: TGTGCCAGTAGTAGAGGGGACAGGGCCTACGAGCAGTACTTC. Protein sequence: CASSRGDRAYEQYF.

The table lists this clone with a count of one. V gene TRBV13 combines with J gene TRBJ2-5, with TRBD2 matching over 14 bases. With V trimmed by 5 bases and J by 5 bases, 4 bases remained unmatched. Germline CDR1 is PRHDT and CDR2 is FYEKMQ (reference sequence). The CDR3 is made up of 15 amino acids. The DNA for the CDR3 is TGTGCCAGCAGCCGACTAGCGGGAGGGGGGGAGACCCAGTACTTC. Translated: CASSRLAGGGETQYF.

This sequence joins TRBV2 and TRBJ2-2; TRBD1 agrees at 9 bases. This CDR3 is 15 amino acids long. V shed 6 bases and J 0 bases; nucleotides not matched to a gene: 2. CDR1 is SNHLY and CDR2 is FYNNEI in the germline V gene. CDR3 amino acids: CASSRQGANTGELFF. CDR3 nucleotide sequence: TGTGCCAGCAGCCGACAGGGGGCGAACACCGGGGAGCTGTTTTTT. Looking up the rest from reference TRBV2 and TRBJ2-2 gives the full variable domain: EPEVTQTPSHQVTQMGQEVILRCVPISNHLYFYWYRQILGQKVEFLVSFYNNEISEKSEIFDDQFSVERPDGSNFTLKIRSTKLEDSAMYFCASSRQGANTGELFFGEGSRLTVL.

The chain is built from TRBV2 and TRBJ1-1; D is uncertain. The V end was cut by 6 bases, the J end by 0 bases, with 14 bases between. CDR1 is SNHLY and CDR2 is FYNNEI in the germline V gene. This CDR3 has 15 residues. The chain's CDR3 is CASSPGLRVNTEAFF. The CDR3 DNA reads TGTGCCAGCAGCCCCGGGCTGAGGGTGAACACTGAAGCTTTCTTT.

The rearrangement uses TRBV6-5 and TRBJ2-4, with D perhaps TRBD1 (6 bases). Trimming left V 5 bases short and J 6 bases short, with 14 bases between. Looked up from germline, CDR1 is MNHEY and CDR2 is SVGAGI. CDR3 length: 14 residues. The CDR3, as DNA: TGTGCCAGCAGTAGACAGGCGGAAGTAAACATTCAGTACTTC. Translated: CASSRQAEVNIQYF.

This clone was detected a few times. Germline is not matched at one junction end, which may reflect a read error. The V and J genes are TRBV7-9 and TRBJ2-2; 12 nucleotides match TRBD2. Germline-derived CDR1 and CDR2 are SEHNR and FQNEAQ (reference sequence). The length of the CDR3 is 16 residues. The CDR3 protein is CSSSLLAGGRAGELFF. In DNA, the CDR3 is TGTTCCAGCAGCCTACTAGCGGGAGGTAGAGCCGGGGAGCTGTTTTTT.

The CDR3 coding sequence is TGCGCCAGCAGCTTGGACGAGGGCTACACCTTC. Its protein is CASSLDEGYTF. The chain links TRBV5-1 to TRBJ1-2, with D uncertain. Trimming shortened V by 0 bases and J by 8 bases, and 5 bases separated the two germline ends. The CDR3 is made up of 11 amino acids. CDR1 is SGHRS and CDR2 is YFSETQ in the germline V gene. Looking up the rest from reference TRBV5-1 and TRBJ1-2 gives the full variable domain: KAGVTQTPRYLIKTRGQQVTLSCSPISGHRSVSWYQQTPGQGLQFLFEYFSETQRNKGNFPGRFSGRQFSNSRSEMNVSTLELGDSALYLCASSLDEGYTFGSGTRLTVV.

This clone was seen a few times. The rearrangement joins TRBV14 to TRBJ2-3; D might be TRBD1 (7 bases). Looked up from germline, CDR1 is SGHDN and CDR2 is FVKESK. V was clipped by 0 bases and J by 4 bases, with 23 bases between them. This CDR3 contains 19 residues. CDR3 nucleotide sequence: TGTGCCAGCAGCCAAGACTACAGGGGAGGCGAAGCACGTGCAGATACGCAGTATTTT. Translating it yields CASSQDYRGGEARADTQYF.

The chain is built from TRBV14 and TRBJ2-1; 11 bases are a match to TRBD2. With 8 bases clipped from V and 3 bases from J, the junction kept 6 bases outside the gene matches. The germline gives CDR1 SGHDN, CDR2 FVKESK. The CDR3 is 15 amino acids. The DNA of the CDR3 is TGTGCCAGCTCCGGGACTAGCGGTAACTACAATGAGCAGTTCTTC. The encoded protein is CASSGTSGNYNEQFF.

This clone appeared a few times. The chain combines TRBV11-2 with TRBJ2-3, with D possibly matching TRBD2 (6 bases). The CDR3 loop spans 16 amino acids. Trimming removed 1 base at V and 2 bases at J, with 13 bases between. The germline V gene has CDR1 SGHAT and CDR2 FQNNGV. CDR3 bases: TGTGCCAGCAGCTTAGGGGTAATAGCGGACACAGATACGCAGTATTTT. It codes for CASSLGVIADTDTQYF.

This chain connects TRBV10-3 to TRBJ2-3; the match to TRBD2 covers 11 bases. Germline values: CDR1 ENHRY, CDR2 SYGVKD. The CDR3 has 17 amino acids. Trimming took 1 base from V and 1 from J; bases not matched to a gene: 4. The CDR3 is CAISEFLGLAGTDTQYF. The CDR3 DNA is TGTGCCATCAGTGAGTTTCTGGGACTAGCGGGCACAGATACGCAGTATTTT.

A remark on this clone: Compared with germline, one end of the junction differs, possibly owing to a read error. The chain carries TRBV7-9 and TRBJ2-5; TRBD2 matches 11 bases. The germline V gene encodes CDR1 SEHNR and CDR2 FQNEAQ (reference sequence). This CDR3 comprises 16 residues. This CDR3 reads CSSSALAGGVQETQYF. The CDR3 coding sequence is TGTTCCAGCAGCGCCCTAGCGGGAGGAGTCCAAGAGACCCAGTACTTC.

The V gene is TRBV28, the J gene TRBJ1-2; a weak D match, TRBD1 (6 bases). V gave up 8 bases and J gave up 2 bases, with 21 bases separating them. From germline, CDR1 is MDHEN and CDR2 SYDVKM. This CDR3 is 16 amino acids long. The CDR3 loop reads CASGFPTGTPNYGYTF. CDR3 DNA: TGTGCCAGCGGGTTCCCTACAGGGACCCCGAACTATGGCTACACCTTC.

This chain uses TRBV7-8 with TRBJ2-7; 9 nucleotides agree with TRBD2. Germline CDR1 is SGHVS and CDR2 is FQNEAQ. The CDR3 covers 18 residues. The ends lost 4 bases at V and 0 bases at J; junction bases unmatched: 13. The CDR3 reads CASSSPAASGVISYEQYF. The CDR3 nucleotides read TGTGCCAGCAGCTCCCCAGCGGCTAGCGGGGTAATCTCCTACGAGCAGTACTTC.

This chain uses TRBV6-4 with TRBJ2-2; 12 nucleotides line up with TRBD2. CDR3 length: 14 residues. The germline CDR1 and CDR2 sequences are MRHNA and SNTAGT. The V gene end was trimmed by 8 bases and the J gene end by 3 bases; junction bases not matched to a gene: 1. The CDR3 protein is CASRLAGDTGELFF. The CDR3 DNA reads as TGTGCCAGCCGACTAGCGGGGGACACCGGGGAGCTGTTTTTT.

The CDR3 sequence is CASKGRQGANNEQFF. CDR3 bases: TGTGCCAGCAAGGGTCGTCAGGGGGCTAACAATGAGCAGTTCTTC. The V gene is TRBV2, the J gene TRBJ2-1; the match to TRBD1 covers 8 bases. The CDR3 totals 15 residues. V trimming: 7 bases; J trimming: 5 bases; junction bases outside the gene matches: 10. CDR1 is SNHLY, CDR2 FYNNEI, per germline.

The chain employs TRBV7-2 and TRBJ1-5, with D unclear. V gave up 0 bases and J gave up 5 bases, with 5 bases separating them. Germline CDR1 and CDR2: SGHTA and FQGNSA. The CDR3 extends over 13 amino acids. The CDR3 DNA reads as TGTGCCAGCAGCTTAGCGGAGGATCAGCCCCAGCATTTT. Protein: CASSLAEDQPQHF.

J is TRBJ2-7 and V is TRBV5-1; D unclear. The CDR3 runs 13 residues. Germline-derived CDR1 and CDR2 are SGHRS and YFSETQ. V shed 4 bases and J shed 5 bases, with 13 bases lying between them. CDR3 DNA: TGCGCCAGCAGCCCAGGAAGTTCCAACGAGCAGTACTTC. Its protein product is CASSPGSSNEQYF.

The rearrangement joins TRBV27 to TRBJ2-1, with 10 bases lining up with TRBD1. Germline loops: CDR1 MNHEY, CDR2 SMNVEV (reference sequence). This CDR3 region has 14 residues. The ends lost 6 bases at V and 10 bases at J; junction bases unmatched: 9. CDR3 in amino acids: CASRSGTGAREQFF. The CDR3 DNA reads as TGTGCCAGCAGATCCGGGACAGGGGCACGGGAGCAGTTCTTC.

This clone has just one count. The genes are TRBV19 and TRBJ2-7; 8 positions agree with TRBD2. The V and J ends lost 6 bases and 4 bases, in that order; junction bases with no gene match: 14. Germline CDR1 and CDR2: LNHDA and SQIVND (reference sequence). This CDR3 spans 16 amino acids. CDR3 sequence: CASRPTTLAGRYEQYF. The CDR3 DNA reads TGTGCCAGTAGGCCAACGACCCTAGCGGGCAGATACGAGCAGTACTTC.

The rearrangement uses TRBV5-1 and TRBJ1-4; 10 bases line up with TRBD1. The germline CDR1 and CDR2 sequences are SGHRS and YFSETQ. With V trimmed by 3 bases and J by 6 bases, 2 bases remained unmatched. This CDR3 contains 14 residues. In DNA form, the CDR3 reads TGCGCCAGCAGCTCAGGGACAGGGGATGAAAAACTGTTTTTT. Translating it yields CASSSGTGDEKLFF.

The CDR3 region is CASSSPPVRHYTF. CDR3 nucleotide sequence: TGTGCCAGCAGTTCCCCCCCGGTGCGCCACTACACCTTC. The J gene is TRBJ1-2, the V gene TRBV6-5; unclear D gene. There are 13 residues in the CDR3. Germline V gene sequence: CDR1 MNHEY, CDR2 SVGAGI. The V end was cut by 4 bases, the J end by 10 bases, with 16 bases between.